This is a list of T cell receptor beta chains from one sample in a study of STAT5B mutations in CD4+ large granular lymphocyte leukemia. Profiled with immunoSEQ multiplex PCR; TCRdb holds only in-frame clones, not every one. This table has fewer than 45,000 clones, around 75% appearing once. The sample was CD4+ T cells from blood buffy coats. Every receptor here comes from a human donor in good health. CDR3s include the opening cysteine and the closing phenylalanine or tryptophan. Each record gives: clone size, D gene, V gene, J gene, CDR3 protein, CDR3 DNA. The D gene is left open where the match is weak. Part of the rows lack a size; the others show once, few, many or a class for expanded clones.

-	-	TRBV5-8	TRBJ1-5	CASSSGLSFSNQPQHF	TGTGCCAGCAGCTCCGGGTTGAGTTTTAGCAATCAGCCCCAGCATTTT
-	-	TRBV6-5	TRBJ2-3	CASSILGIHTDTQYF	TGTGCCAGCAGTATTCTCGGCATTCACACAGATACGCAGTATTTT
-	-	TRBV21-1	TRBJ1-2	CASSKVRLGRWYTF	TGTGCCAGCAGCAAAGTAAGGTTGGGACGATGGTACACCTTC
-	-	TRBV7-8	TRBJ2-2	CASSLVDSPSTGELFF	TGTGCCAGCAGCTTAGTCGACTCACCGAGCACCGGGGAGCTGTTTTTT
-	TRBD2	TRBV18	TRBJ2-2	CASSPRTSGAGELFF	TGTGCCAGCTCACCGCGGACTAGCGGGGCCGGGGAGCTGTTTTTT
few	-	TRBV7-6	TRBJ1-1	CASSLAGYTEAFF	TGTGCCAGCAGCTTAGCAGGGTACACTGAAGCTTTCTTT
-	TRBD2	TRBV5-6	TRBJ2-1	CASSLVPSGGNEQFF	TGTGCCAGCAGCTTGGTGCCTAGCGGGGGGAATGAGCAGTTCTTC
once	-	TRBV30	TRBJ2-3	CAWSSDNTDTQYF	TGTGCCTGGAGCTCGGACAACACAGATACGCAGTATTTT
-	TRBD2	TRBV10-3	TRBJ2-3	CAISETGLAGGLNTQYF	TGTGCCATCAGTGAGACCGGACTAGCGGGGGGCCTAAATACGCAGTATTTT
-	TRBD2	TRBV7-6	TRBJ2-5	CASSPSGGAGETQYF	TGTGCCAGCAGCCCTTCGGGGGGGGCGGGAGAGACCCAGTACTTC
-	-	TRBV11-2	TRBJ2-7	CASSLDPTVQQYF	TGTGCCAGCAGCTTAGATCCCACGGTACAGCAGTACTTC
-	-	TRBV27	TRBJ2-5	CASRRDTQETQYF	TGTGCCAGCAGAAGGGACACCCAAGAGACCCAGTACTTC
-	-	TRBV15	TRBJ2-1	CATSRDHGTEFF	TGTGCCACCAGCAGAGACCATGGGACGGAGTTCTTC
-	-	TRBV7-2	TRBJ1-1	CASSPRWNTEAFF	TGTGCCAGCAGCCCCCGTTGGAACACTGAAGCTTTCTTT
-	-	TRBV27	TRBJ1-1	CASSPQAAPTEAFF	TGTGCCAGCAGTCCACAGGCAGCCCCCACTGAAGCTTTCTTT
-	-	TRBV6-6	TRBJ2-7	CASSYQSGVYEQYF	TGTGCCAGCAGTTACCAATCCGGCGTCTACGAGCAGTACTTC
-	TRBD2	TRBV5-1	TRBJ2-3	CASSSRRFSGRGTDTQYF	TGCGCCAGCAGCTCTCGTCGATTTAGCGGGCGAGGCACAGATACGCAGTATTTT
-	-	TRBV19	TRBJ1-5	CASSIQGDQPQHF	TGTGCCAGTAGTATACAGGGTGATCAGCCCCAGCATTTT
-	TRBD2	TRBV5-1	TRBJ2-1	CASSFSGGTSGARGYYYNEQFF	TGCGCCAGCAGCTTCTCGGGGGGGACTAGCGGGGCTAGGGGCTACTACTACAATGAGCAGTTCTTC
-	TRBD1	TRBV9	TRBJ2-5	CASSVGGNRGETQYF	TGTGCCAGCAGCGTAGGGGGGAACAGGGGGGAGACCCAGTACTTC
-	-	TRBV27	TRBJ1-4	CASSWGSAPANEKLFF	TGTGCCAGCAGCTGGGGCAGCGCCCCGGCTAATGAAAAACTGTTTTTT
-	-	TRBV30	TRBJ2-7	CAWSVRLEGEQYF	TGTGCCTGGAGTGTTAGACTAGAGGGCGAGCAGTACTTC
-	-	TRBV5-5	TRBJ1-2	CASSFPGIGYTF	TGTGCCAGCAGCTTTCCGGGGATTGGCTACACCTTC
-	-	TRBV6-6	TRBJ2-2	CASSYSSPGGTGELFF	TGTGCCAGCAGTTACTCGAGTCCCGGCGGCACCGGGGAGCTGTTTTTT
-	-	TRBV2	TRBJ1-1	CASSLDSNTEAFF	TGTGCCAGCAGTTTAGACAGCAACACTGAAGCTTTCTTT
once	-	TRBV1	TRBJ2-5	CTSSGLAGGQETQYF	TGCACCAGCAGCGGACTAGCGGGGGGCCAAGAGACCCAGTACTTC
-	TRBD2	TRBV7-9	TRBJ2-3	CASSPRLAGRTDTQYF	TGTGCCAGCAGCCCCCGGCTAGCGGGGCGCACAGATACGCAGTATTTT
-	TRBD2	TRBV7-8	TRBJ2-7	CASSLVRGEFEQYF	TGTGCCAGCAGCTTAGTCCGGGGGGAGTTTGAGCAGTACTTC
-	TRBD2	TRBV4-2	TRBJ2-1	CATQGLAGGQSSYNEQFF	TGTGCCACCCAGGGATTAGCGGGAGGTCAGAGCTCCTACAATGAGCAGTTCTTC
-	-	TRBV25-1	TRBJ1-2	CASSGPGAKTYGYTF	TGTGCCAGCAGTGGCCCGGGAGCAAAGACTTATGGCTACACCTTC
few	-	TRBV18	TRBJ1-1	CASATGNTEAFF	TGTGCCAGCGCCACCGGGAACACTGAAGCTTTCTTT
few	-	TRBV7-9	TRBJ1-5	CASSLAIDNQPQHF	TGTGCCAGCAGCTTAGCCATAGACAATCAGCCCCAGCATTTT
-	-	TRBV11-3	TRBJ2-2	CASSFRPHTGELFF	TGTGCCAGCAGCTTCCGTCCTCACACCGGGGAGCTGTTTTTT
-	TRBD2	TRBV5-1	TRBJ2-5	CASSSTGASGQGETQYF	TGCGCCAGCAGCTCCACCGGGGCTAGCGGGCAGGGGGAGACCCAGTACTTC
-	-	TRBV7-8	TRBJ2-5	CASSLLGAGSGETQYF	TGTGCCAGCAGCTTATTGGGTGCGGGGAGCGGAGAGACCCAGTACTTC
-	-	TRBV6-5	TRBJ2-5	CASSYDRSTETQYF	TGTGCCAGCAGTTACGATCGGAGTACGGAGACCCAGTACTTC
-	TRBD1	TRBV30	TRBJ2-5	CAWRRTGGWETQYF	TGTGCCTGGAGGAGGACAGGGGGCTGGGAGACCCAGTACTTC
-	-	TRBV7-9	TRBJ2-5	CASSFPISGQETQYF	TGTGCCAGCAGCTTTCCTATTAGCGGCCAAGAGACCCAGTACTTC
-	TRBD1	TRBV5-6	TRBJ2-1	CASSRTGGDKFF	TGTGCCAGCAGCCGGACAGGGGGAGATAAGTTCTTC
-	TRBD1	TRBV6-5	TRBJ2-4	CASSPRDRGQNIQYF	TGTGCCAGCAGTCCCCGGGACAGGGGGCAAAACATTCAGTACTTC
-	-	TRBV7-7	TRBJ2-2	CASSLARGFSGELFF	TGTGCCAGCAGCTTAGCGAGGGGTTTCAGCGGGGAGCTGTTTTTT
-	TRBD1	TRBV7-9	TRBJ2-1	CASSLPQGAYNEQFF	TGTGCCAGCAGCTTACCACAGGGGGCTTACAATGAGCAGTTCTTC
-	TRBD2	TRBV7-3	TRBJ2-5	CASSLGGGWATQYF	TGTGCCAGCAGCCTAGGCGGGGGATGGGCGACCCAGTACTTC
-	-	TRBV7-3	TRBJ2-3	CASSLAVSEADTQYF	TGTGCCAGCAGCTTAGCTGTGAGTGAAGCAGATACGCAGTATTTT
-	TRBD1	TRBV7-7	TRBJ2-2	CASSLGQGAVTGELFF	TGTGCCAGCAGCTTAGGGCAGGGGGCCGTCACCGGGGAGCTGTTTTTT
-	TRBD2	TRBV29-1	TRBJ2-1	CSVVSGALSYNEQFF	TGCAGCGTTGTTAGCGGGGCCCTCTCCTACAATGAGCAGTTCTTC
-	-	TRBV5-1	TRBJ2-5	CASSLAPGLFQETQYF	TGCGCCAGCAGCTTGGCCCCGGGACTTTTCCAAGAGACCCAGTACTTC
-	-	TRBV13	TRBJ2-7	CASSPLHNEQYF	TGTGCCAGCAGCCCCCTTCATAACGAGCAGTACTTC
-	-	TRBV7-2	TRBJ2-3	CASSLGQLADTQYF	TGTGCCAGCAGCTTAGGACAGCTCGCAGATACGCAGTATTTT
few	TRBD2	TRBV7-2	TRBJ2-1	CASSWGLAGHLYNEQFF	TGTGCCAGCAGCTGGGGACTAGCGGGACACCTTTACAATGAGCAGTTCTTC
-	-	TRBV7-3	TRBJ2-6	CASSLNPAGAGANVLTF	TGTGCCAGCAGCTTAAATCCGGCCGGGGCTGGGGCCAACGTCCTGACTTTC
once	-	TRBV6-1	TRBJ1-2	CASSVGTAYGYTF	TGTGCCAGCAGTGTCGGAACAGCCTATGGCTACACCTTC